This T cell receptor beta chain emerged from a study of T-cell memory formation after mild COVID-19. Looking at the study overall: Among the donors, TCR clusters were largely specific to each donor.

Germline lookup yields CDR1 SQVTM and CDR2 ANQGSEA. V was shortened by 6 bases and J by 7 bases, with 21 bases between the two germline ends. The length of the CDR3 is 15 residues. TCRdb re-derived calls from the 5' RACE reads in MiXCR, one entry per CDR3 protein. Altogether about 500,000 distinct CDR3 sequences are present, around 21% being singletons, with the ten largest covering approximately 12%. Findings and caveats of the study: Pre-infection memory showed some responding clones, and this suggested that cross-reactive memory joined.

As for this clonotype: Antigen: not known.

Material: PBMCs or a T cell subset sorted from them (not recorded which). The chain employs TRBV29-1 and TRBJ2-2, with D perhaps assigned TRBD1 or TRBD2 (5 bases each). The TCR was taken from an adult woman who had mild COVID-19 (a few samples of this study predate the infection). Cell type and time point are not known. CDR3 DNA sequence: TGCAGCGTCCCTTGGGGGAGTGGGTTAGACGGGGAGCTGTTTTTT. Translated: CSVPWGSGLDGELFF.